The 2 T cell receptor beta chains given below trace back to one sample, sequenced in a study of early T cells in non-severe SARS-CoV-2 infection. TCRdb reanalysed the 5' RACE reads using MiXCR and keeps one entry per CDR3 protein. The data hold some 54,000 distinct CDR3 sequences, with about 9.1% observed a single time. Specimen: whole blood. The receptor source for this set is an adult who was a healthcare worker with PCR-confirmed SARS-CoV-2 infection or an uninfected control (not recorded which).

Many counts were recorded for this clonotype. The genes are TRBV5-1 and TRBJ2-3; 11 positions agree with TRBD1. The CDR3 is 15 amino acids. CDR1 and CDR2 from the germline V gene are SGHRS and YFSETQ. V dropped 4 bases and J dropped 4; count of bases not matched to a gene: 5. The CDR3 bases are TGCGCCAGCAGCCTGGGGACAGGGGGTGCAGATACGCAGTATTTT. Translation gives CASSLGTGGADTQYF.

This clonotype occurred many times. The V gene is TRBV5-8, the J gene TRBJ1-4, with D unclear. This CDR3 has 11 residues. V lost 4 bases and J lost 8, with 6 bases in between. Germline lookup yields CDR1 SGHTS and CDR2 YDEGEE. The CDR3 DNA follows: TGTGCCAGCAGCCCGAAGGAAAAACTGTTTTTT. Amino acids: CASSPKEKLFF.